The 24 T cell receptor beta chains given below trace back to one sample, sequenced in a study of cytomegalovirus exposure and HLA in healthy donors. This PCR relied on a set of 60 Vbeta primers and 13 Jbeta primers. Some clones are missing from TCRdb's copy, which holds only in-frame ones; the method was immunoSEQ multiplex PCR. The sample records roughly 140,000 clones, around 60% being singletons. Material: PBMCs. The source of these receptors is a woman aged 55-69 years in good health and CMV-seropositive.

With respect to this clone: At one boundary the junction diverges from the germline segment, which might be a read error. DNA for the CDR3: TGTGCCTGGAGTGTTTTTTCGGGGGGCTTT. This gives the protein CAWSVFSGGF. V usage is TRBV30 and J usage is TRBJ1-1; TRBD1 might be the D (5 bases). CDR3 length: 10 amino acids. CDR1 is GTSNPN and CDR2 is SVGIG in the germline V gene (reference sequence).

The CDR3 DNA is TGTGCCACCAGCAGAGATGAAGGGGACAGACCTTACGAGCAGTACTTC. Its translation: CATSRDEGDRPYEQYF. The chain employs TRBV15 and TRBJ2-7; 7 bases map to TRBD1. The germline V gene has CDR1 LNHNV and CDR2 YYDKDF (reference sequence). Losses at the gene ends were 0 bases for V and 4 bases for J; bases not matched to a gene: 9. This CDR3 is built from 16 residues.

The V and J genes are TRBV9 and TRBJ2-5; 12 positions match TRBD2. With 0 bases clipped from V and 2 bases from J, the junction kept 8 bases outside the gene matches. The CDR3 has 18 amino acids. Germline CDR1 and CDR2: SGDLS and YYNGEE. CDR3: CASSVARLAGVGQETQYF. The CDR3 DNA is TGTGCCAGCAGCGTAGCGCGACTAGCGGGAGTGGGGCAAGAGACCCAGTACTTC. Drawing the rest from reference TRBV9 and TRBJ2-5, the complete variable domain is DSGVTQTPKHLITATGQRVTLRCSPRSGDLSVYWYQQSLDQGLQFLIQYYNGEERAKGNILERFSAQQFPDLHSELNLSSLELGDSALYFCASSVARLAGVGQETQYFGPGTRLLVL.

This clone was observed once. The V gene is TRBV19, the J gene TRBJ2-3; 7 bases are shared with TRBD2. Germline V gene data show CDR1 as LNHDA and CDR2 as SQIVND (reference sequence). The V and J ends lost 4 bases and 2 bases, in that order; junction bases with no gene match: 9. The CDR3 sequence is 16 residues long. CDR3 sequence reads: CASSTQWGTTTDTQYF. In DNA, the CDR3 is TGTGCCAGTAGTACGCAATGGGGGACTACCACAGATACGCAGTATTTT. The whole variable domain, remainder taken from reference TRBV19 and TRBJ2-3, is DGGITQSPKYLFRKEGQNVTLSCEQNLNHDAMYWYRQDPGQGLRLIYYSQIVNDFQKGDIAEGYSVSREKKESFPLTVTSAQKNPTAFYLCASSTQWGTTTDTQYFGPGTRLTVL.

The chain links TRBV5-1 to TRBJ2-1; D gene unclear. This CDR3 is built from 15 residues. V was cut by 0 bases and J by 0 bases, with 7 bases left in between. The germline CDR1 and CDR2 sequences are SGHRS and YFSETQ. The DNA of the CDR3 is TGCGCCAGCAGCTTGGACTTAAGCTCCTACAATGAGCAGTTCTTC. Its translation: CASSLDLSSYNEQFF.

The V call is TRBV6-4, the J call TRBJ2-3; D call uncertain. CDR1 and CDR2 from the germline V gene are MRHNA and SNTAGT. The CDR3 consists of 13 residues. Trimming stripped 6 bases from V and 3 bases from J, with 10 bases between. The chain's CDR3 is CASSYTETDTQYF. The CDR3 DNA follows: TGTGCCAGCAGCTATACAGAGACAGATACGCAGTATTTT.

This rearrangement joins TRBV29-1 to TRBJ1-2; TRBD1 is a possible D gene (6 bases). Germline CDR1 is SQVTM and CDR2 is ANQGSEA. V lost 7 bases, J lost 2 bases, and 17 bases lay in between. This CDR3 spans 14 amino acids. The CDR3 DNA follows: TGCAGCGCGTTGGGGGCATCGGAGAACTATGGCTACACCTTC. It codes for CSALGASENYGYTF.

This clone appeared a single time. The rearrangement joins TRBV7-9 to TRBJ2-7; weak D call: TRBD1 (6 bases). Germline loops: CDR1 SEHNR, CDR2 FQNEAQ (reference sequence). This CDR3 comprises 15 residues. The V end was cut by 2 bases, the J end by 2 bases, with 13 bases between. CDR3 protein: CASSLTSGVPYEQYF. The CDR3, as DNA: TGTGCCAGCAGCTTAACTTCAGGGGTCCCCTACGAGCAGTACTTC. The entire variable domain, with the rest obtained from reference TRBV7-9 and TRBJ2-7, is as follows: DTGVSQNPRHKITKRGQNVTFRCDPISEHNRLYWYRQTLGQGPEFLTYFQNEAQLEKSRLLSDRFSAERPKGSFSTLEIQRTEQGDSAMYLCASSLTSGVPYEQYFGPGTRLTVT.

This chain joins TRBV4-3 and TRBJ2-1; 8 bases agree with TRBD2. Germline V lookup: CDR1 LGHNA, CDR2 YSLEER. This CDR3 has 17 residues. V lost 1 base, J lost 4 bases, and 9 bases stayed unmatched. Here the CDR3 DNA reads TGCGCCAGCAGCCAAGCCCCGGGGGGGGCGTCTTACAATGAGCAGTTCTTC. Translated, it gives CASSQAPGGASYNEQFF.

Concerning this clone itself: The same CDR3 can be traced to other DNA sequences in this sample. The CDR3 DNA is TGTGCCAGCAGTGGAGACAGGGACACAGATACGCAGTATTTT. Its translation is CASSGDRDTDTQYF. V usage is TRBV28 and J usage is TRBJ2-3, with 7 bases fitting TRBD1. This CDR3 contains 14 residues. Per the germline V gene, CDR1 is MDHEN and CDR2 is SYDVKM. V was pared by 5 bases and J by 2 bases, with 4 bases of the junction left unmatched.

This rearrangement joins TRBV18 to TRBJ2-1; D is perhaps TRBD2 (5 bases). The CDR3 loop spans 16 amino acids. Germline V gene data show CDR1 as KGHSH and CDR2 as LQKENI. The V end was cut by 0 bases, the J end by 4 bases, with 13 bases between. CDR3 residues: CASSPPGLAAYNEQFF. The CDR3 region has the DNA TGTGCCAGCTCACCACCTGGTCTAGCTGCTTACAATGAGCAGTTCTTC.

The rearrangement links TRBV28 to TRBJ1-2, with D possibly TRBD1 on 6 matching bases. Trimming shortened V by 7 bases and J by 3 bases, and 15 bases separated the two germline ends. Germline lookup yields CDR1 MDHEN and CDR2 SYDVKM. The CDR3 is 14 residues long. CDR3 residues: CASTYGGVYYGYTF. DNA for the CDR3: TGTGCCAGCACCTATGGGGGCGTTTACTATGGCTACACCTTC.

CDR3 coding DNA: TGTGCCAGCAGTCCAAAGGGGAGGAACTATGGCTACACCTTC. The encoded protein is CASSPKGRNYGYTF. This chain uses TRBV28 with TRBJ1-2; TRBD1 might be the D (5 bases). Germline V gene data show CDR1 as MDHEN and CDR2 as SYDVKM. This CDR3 has 14 residues. V was clipped by 5 bases and J by 2 bases, with 12 bases between them.

This clone was observed a single time. The rearrangement links TRBV30 to TRBJ2-1; D may be TRBD2 (6 bases). The V end lost 7 bases, the J end lost 2 bases, and 9 bases lay between the germline ends. CDR1 is GTSNPN, CDR2 SVGIG, per germline (reference sequence). This CDR3 spans 12 amino acids. CDR3 nucleotide sequence: TGTGCCTTTGGCGGGACCTACAATGAGCAGTTCTTC. Amino acids: CAFGGTYNEQFF.

The chain is built from TRBV29-1 and TRBJ2-3; a weak D match, TRBD2 (5 bases). The length of the CDR3 is 14 residues. Trimming cost V 6 bases and J 0 bases, with 13 bases left between them. Germline V lookup: CDR1 SQVTM, CDR2 ANQGSEA. This chain's CDR3 is CSVTISVSTDTQYF. CDR3 nucleotide sequence: TGCAGCGTGACGATTAGCGTCAGCACAGATACGCAGTATTTT.

Concerning this clone itself: The junction shows a germline mismatch at one end, possibly a read error. The rearrangement links TRBV7-3 to TRBJ2-1, with TRBD2 matching 10 bases. CDR3 length equals 14 residues. Germline V CDR1 and CDR2: SGHTA, FQGTGA. CDR3 amino acids: CVSRASGSGDEQFF. In nucleotides, the CDR3 is TGTGTCAGCAGAGCTAGCGGGAGTGGGGATGAGCAGTTCTTC.

The J gene is TRBJ2-1, the V gene TRBV6-5; 7 bases fit TRBD1. Germline assignment: CDR1 MNHEY and CDR2 SVGAGI. V lost 6 bases, J lost 6 bases, and 11 bases stayed unmatched. The CDR3 has 15 residues. Written as DNA, the CDR3 is TGTGCCAGCAGCCTCCGGGACAGTCAGGTCAATGAGCAGTTCTTC. Amino acids: CASSLRDSQVNEQFF.

Only a few counts were recorded for this clone. The chain has TRBV6-6 and TRBJ1-5; D is possibly TRBD1 (6 bases). V lost 0 bases to trimming and J lost 3 bases, with 9 bases between them. This CDR3 region has 15 residues. Germline lookup yields CDR1 MNHNY and CDR2 SVGAGI (reference sequence). In DNA, the CDR3 is TGTGCCAGCAGTTACTCCGGACAGCCCAATCAGCCCCAGCATTTT. Its protein product is CASSYSGQPNQPQHF.

This clone was seen more than once but under ten times. The rearrangement joins TRBV7-8 to TRBJ1-1; D is perhaps TRBD1 (5 bases). Germline V gene sequence: CDR1 SGHVS, CDR2 FQNEAQ. V was shortened by 8 bases and J by 4 bases, with 20 bases between the two germline ends. CDR3 size: 15 residues. In nucleotides, the CDR3 is TGTGCCAGCCAGCTTATTTCCGGGGGGGGCACTGAAGCTTTCTTT. This sequence encodes CASQLISGGGTEAFF.

This clone has only a few counts. CDR3 sequence reads: CASSWTSGDYEQYF. For the CDR3, the DNA is TGTGCCAGCAGCTGGACTAGCGGGGATTACGAGCAGTACTTC. The chain combines TRBV11-1 with TRBJ2-7, with TRBD2 identical over 12 bases. The V gene end was trimmed by 4 bases and the J gene end by 4 bases; junction bases not matched to a gene: 2. The V gene's germline CDR1 is SGHAT and CDR2 FQDESV (reference sequence). The CDR3 spans 14 residues. The entire variable domain, with the rest obtained from reference TRBV11-1 and TRBJ2-7, is as follows: EAEVAQSPRYKITEKSQAVAFWCDPISGHATLYWYRQILGQGPELLVQFQDESVVDDSQLPKDRFSAERLKGVDSTLKIQPAELGDSAMYLCASSWTSGDYEQYFGPGTRLTVT.

The chain couples TRBV7-9 to TRBJ2-1; 7 positions match TRBD2. Germline V gene data show CDR1 as SEHNR and CDR2 as FQNEAQ (reference sequence). The CDR3 runs 14 residues. The V segment lost 1 base and the J segment 9 bases; nucleotides outside the gene matches: 6. This CDR3 reads CASSLVAGDIEQFF. CDR3 nucleotides: TGTGCCAGCAGCTTAGTGGCGGGAGATATTGAGCAGTTCTTC.

The V call is TRBV28, the J call TRBJ1-1; 8 nucleotides agree with TRBD1. This CDR3 is built from 15 residues. Per germline, CDR1 MDHEN and CDR2 SYDVKM. V gave up 2 bases and J gave up 2 bases; unmatched junction bases: 4. CDR3 nucleotide sequence: TGTGCCAGCAGTTTAAGGGGACAGGTTAACACTGAAGCTTTCTTT. This translates into CASSLRGQVNTEAFF. Using reference TRBV28 and TRBJ1-1 for the parts outside the CDR3, the full variable domain is DVKVTQSSRYLVKRTGEKVFLECVQDMDHENMFWYRQDPGLGLRLIYFSYDVKMKEKGDIPEGYSVSREKKERFSLILESASTNQTSMYLCASSLRGQVNTEAFFGQGTRLTVV.

The chain couples TRBV5-1 to TRBJ2-7; a weak D match, TRBD1 (6 bases). Trimming left V 2 bases short and J 6 bases short, with 18 bases between. The CDR3 spans 15 residues. Germline CDR1 is SGHRS and CDR2 is YFSETQ. CDR3 bases: TGCGCCAGCAGCTTCGGGGACACGCTGCAGTCCGAGCAGTACTTC. Translation gives CASSFGDTLQSEQYF.

This chain connects TRBV10-2 to TRBJ2-7, with 11 nucleotides matching TRBD1. This CDR3 is built from 15 residues. V dropped 2 bases and J dropped 2; count of bases not matched to a gene: 2. The germline V gene has CDR1 WSHSY and CDR2 SAAADI. CDR3 protein: CASSERDRGAYEQYF. In nucleotides, the CDR3 is TGCGCCAGCAGTGAGCGGGACAGGGGGGCCTACGAGCAGTACTTC.